The 9 T cell receptor beta chains below were found in one sample sequenced in a study of spatial heterogeneity in lung cancer. TCRdb used MiXCR to reprocess the 5' RACE reads, holding one entry per CDR3 protein. The repertoire includes 45,000 to 55,000 distinct CDR3 sequences, approximately 5.3% of them detected once, and 8.5% to 14% sits in the top ten. Sample time point: sample taken at primary tumor resection. Sample: PBMCs, taken at surgery. These receptors were obtained from a male donor with early-stage non-small cell lung cancer.

This clonotype was counted many times. V usage is TRBV6-5 and J usage is TRBJ1-1; no firm D call. Between the trimmed V and J ends, which lost 0 bases and 2 bases, there was a span of 16 bases. CDR3 size: 17 residues. Per germline, CDR1 MNHEY and CDR2 SVGAGI. The CDR3, as DNA: TGTGCCAGCAGTTACTCTTGGACCGCTTCGTTTAACACTGAAGCTTTCTTT. Translating gives CASSYSWTASFNTEAFF.

This clonotype was seen ten or more times. The gene calls are TRBV5-4 and TRBJ2-7, with 10 positions matching TRBD1. The CDR3 is made up of 14 amino acids. Trimming removed 3 bases from V and 5 bases from J; junction bases left unmatched: 5. Germline V lookup: CDR1 SGHNT, CDR2 YYREEE (reference sequence). The CDR3 sequence is CASSSRQGANEQYF. The DNA of the CDR3 is TGTGCCAGCAGCTCCAGACAGGGGGCCAACGAGCAGTACTTC.

This clonotype was observed at least ten times. The chain uses TRBV5-1 and TRBJ2-7; no clear D gene. CDR1 SGHRS and CDR2 YFSETQ come from the germline V gene. The V end was cut by 0 bases, the J end by 7 bases, with 14 bases between. This CDR3 has 14 residues. The CDR3 is CASSLAPQTEEQYF. CDR3 coding DNA: TGCGCCAGCAGCTTGGCCCCTCAAACGGAAGAGCAGTACTTC.

This clonotype was counted ten times or more. The V call is TRBV7-8, the J call TRBJ2-7; D call uncertain. With 5 bases removed from V and 1 base from J, the gap between germline ends came to 9 bases. The germline V gene encodes CDR1 SGHVS and CDR2 FQNEAQ. CDR3 length equals 13 residues. The CDR3 loop is CASSPRASYEQYF. CDR3 nucleotide sequence: TGTGCCAGCAGCCCAAGGGCGTCCTACGAGCAGTACTTC.

In this sample, this clonotype turned up many times. CDR3 sequence (DNA): TGTGCCAGCAGACAGGGGGCCTCCTACGAGCAGTACTTC. This codes for CASRQGASYEQYF. J is TRBJ2-7 and V is TRBV6-2 or TRBV6-3, with TRBD1 identical over 9 bases. The junction had 0 bases not matched to a gene; V was cut back by 6 bases and J by 0 bases. CDR1 is MNHEY, CDR2 SVGEGT, per germline. This CDR3 contains 13 residues.

The V call is TRBV10-1, the J call TRBJ2-3; D is undetermined. V lost 5 bases and J lost 4, with 10 bases in between. CDR3 length: 13 residues. Germline lookup yields CDR1 WNHNN and CDR2 SYGVQD (reference sequence). DNA for the CDR3: TGCGCCAGCAGTTGGAAAGGTTCAGATACGCAGTATTTT. This encodes CASSWKGSDTQYF.

This clonotype was recorded many times. V gene TRBV11-2 combines with J gene TRBJ1-1; TRBD1 aligns across 8 bases. CDR3 length: 15 amino acids. V gave up 3 bases and J gave up 1 base; unmatched junction bases: 4. Germline CDR1 is SGHAT and CDR2 is FQNNGV. The CDR3 DNA is TGTGCCAGCAGCTTGACAGGGGCTTGGAACACTGAAGCTTTCTTT. Protein sequence: CASSLTGAWNTEAFF.

This clonotype was counted many times. The chain joins TRBV7-9 to TRBJ2-7, with 9 bases aligning to TRBD1. The CDR3 totals 16 residues. V shed 4 bases and J 1 base; nucleotides not matched to a gene: 8. Germline lookup yields CDR1 SEHNR and CDR2 FQNEAQ (reference sequence). DNA of the CDR3: TGTGCCAGCAGCTCCCCAGGACAGGGGCTTTCCTACGAGCAGTACTTC. It is translated as CASSSPGQGLSYEQYF.

This clonotype was recorded many times. The V gene is TRBV27, the J gene TRBJ2-3; D unclear. Trimming pared 6 bases from V and 3 bases from J, leaving 10 bases between. Germline CDR1 MNHEY, CDR2 SMNVEV (reference sequence). The CDR3 covers 13 residues. CDR3 bases: TGTGCCAGCAGCCTGATGGGTACAGATACGCAGTATTTT. Encoded protein: CASSLMGTDTQYF.